This TCR beta chain was sequenced during a study of early T cells in non-severe SARS-CoV-2 infection. The germline V gene encodes CDR1 KGHSH and CDR2 LQKENI. This CDR3 has 12 amino acids. Study-wide results and limits: VDJdb matching favored anti-spike CD8 responses, missing private and CD4 specificities.

TCRdb used MiXCR to reprocess the 5' RACE reads, holding one entry per CDR3 protein. The sample has 65,000 to 70,000 distinct CDR3 sequences; 9% to 15% are singletons. In its sample, this clonotype was seen a few times. Its specificity is unknown. Specimen: whole blood. V gene TRBV18 combines with J gene TRBJ2-3; D remains unclear. The source of this sequence is an adult who was a healthcare worker with PCR-confirmed SARS-CoV-2 infection or an uninfected control (not recorded which). The CDR3 region is CATRSFTDTQYF. The CDR3 DNA sequence: TGTGCGACGAGATCGTTCACAGATACGCAGTATTTT.